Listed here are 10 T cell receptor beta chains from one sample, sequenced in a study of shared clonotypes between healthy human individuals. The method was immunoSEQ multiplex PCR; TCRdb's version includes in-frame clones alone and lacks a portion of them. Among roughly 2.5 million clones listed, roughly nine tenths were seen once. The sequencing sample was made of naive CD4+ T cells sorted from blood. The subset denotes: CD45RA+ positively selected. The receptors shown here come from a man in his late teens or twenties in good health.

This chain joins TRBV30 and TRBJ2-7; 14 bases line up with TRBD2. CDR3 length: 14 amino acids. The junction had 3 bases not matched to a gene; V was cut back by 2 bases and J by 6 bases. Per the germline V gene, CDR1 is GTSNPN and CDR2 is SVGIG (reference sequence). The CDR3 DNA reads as TGTGCCTGGAGTACCGGACTAGCGGGAGGCGAGCAGTACTTC. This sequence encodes CAWSTGLAGGEQYF.

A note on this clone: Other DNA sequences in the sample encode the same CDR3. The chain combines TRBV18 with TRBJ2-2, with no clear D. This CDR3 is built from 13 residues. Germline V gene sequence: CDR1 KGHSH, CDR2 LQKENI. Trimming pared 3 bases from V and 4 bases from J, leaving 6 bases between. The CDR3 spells CASSPGITGELFF. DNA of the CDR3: TGTGCCAGCTCACCGGGGATCACCGGGGAGCTGTTTTTT.

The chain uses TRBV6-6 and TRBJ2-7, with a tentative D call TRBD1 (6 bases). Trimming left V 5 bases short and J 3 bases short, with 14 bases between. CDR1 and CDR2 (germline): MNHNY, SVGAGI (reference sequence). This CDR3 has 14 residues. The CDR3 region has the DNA TGTGCCAGCAGTCGAAGTCAGGGGAGCTACGAGCAGTACTTC. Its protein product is CASSRSQGSYEQYF.

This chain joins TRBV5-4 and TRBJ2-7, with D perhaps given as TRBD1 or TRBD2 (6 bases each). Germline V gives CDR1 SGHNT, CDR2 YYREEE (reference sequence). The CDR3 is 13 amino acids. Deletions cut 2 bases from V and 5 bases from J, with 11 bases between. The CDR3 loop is CASSFTGRNEQYF. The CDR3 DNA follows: TGTGCCAGCAGCTTTACAGGGAGGAACGAGCAGTACTTC.

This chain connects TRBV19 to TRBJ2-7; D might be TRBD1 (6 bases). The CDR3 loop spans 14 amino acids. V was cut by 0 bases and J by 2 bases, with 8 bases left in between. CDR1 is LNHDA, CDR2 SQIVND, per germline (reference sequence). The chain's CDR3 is CASSIEKGAYEQYF. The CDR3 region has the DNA TGTGCCAGTAGTATAGAAAAGGGGGCCTACGAGCAGTACTTC.

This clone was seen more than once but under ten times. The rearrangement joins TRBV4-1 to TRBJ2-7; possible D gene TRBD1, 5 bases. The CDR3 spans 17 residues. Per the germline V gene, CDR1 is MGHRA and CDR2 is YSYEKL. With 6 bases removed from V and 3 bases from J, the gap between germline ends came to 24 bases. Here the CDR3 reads CASSALGTGHDYYEQYF. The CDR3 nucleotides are TGCGCCAGCAGTGCCCTAGGAACCGGACACGATTACTACGAGCAGTACTTC.

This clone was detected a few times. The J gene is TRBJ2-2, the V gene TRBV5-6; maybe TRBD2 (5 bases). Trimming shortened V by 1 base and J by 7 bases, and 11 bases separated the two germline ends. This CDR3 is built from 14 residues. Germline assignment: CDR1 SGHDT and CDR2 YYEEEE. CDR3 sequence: CASSLLIRGGELFF. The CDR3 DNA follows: TGTGCCAGCAGCTTGCTTATCCGGGGCGGGGAGCTGTTTTTT.

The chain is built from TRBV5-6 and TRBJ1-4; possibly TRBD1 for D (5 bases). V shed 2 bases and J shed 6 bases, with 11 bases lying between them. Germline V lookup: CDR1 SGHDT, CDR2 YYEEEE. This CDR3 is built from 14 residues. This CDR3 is CASSLTGLYEKLFF. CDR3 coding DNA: TGTGCCAGCAGCTTAACGGGACTATATGAAAAACTGTTTTTT.

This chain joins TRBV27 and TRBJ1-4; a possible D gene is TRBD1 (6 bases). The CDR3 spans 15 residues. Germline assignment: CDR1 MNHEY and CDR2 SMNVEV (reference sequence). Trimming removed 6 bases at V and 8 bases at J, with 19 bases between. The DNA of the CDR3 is TGTGCCAGCAGCCGTAGCGGCAGGGGAACAGAAAAACTGTTTTTT. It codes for CASSRSGRGTEKLFF. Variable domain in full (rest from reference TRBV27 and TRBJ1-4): EAQVTQNPRYLITVTGKKLTVTCSQNMNHEYMSWYRQDPGLGLRQIYYSMNVEVTDKGDVPEGYKVSRKEKRNFPLILESPSPNQTSLYFCASSRSGRGTEKLFFGSGTQLSVL.

The CDR3 DNA sequence: TGCGCCAGCAGTGAGAATCCGCAAGAGACCCAGTACTTC. It translates to CASSENPQETQYF. The rearrangement links TRBV10-2 to TRBJ2-5; D call uncertain. The V gene lost 2 bases and the J gene lost 2 bases, with 6 bases spanning the gap. There are 13 residues in the CDR3. Per germline, CDR1 WSHSY and CDR2 SAAADI.